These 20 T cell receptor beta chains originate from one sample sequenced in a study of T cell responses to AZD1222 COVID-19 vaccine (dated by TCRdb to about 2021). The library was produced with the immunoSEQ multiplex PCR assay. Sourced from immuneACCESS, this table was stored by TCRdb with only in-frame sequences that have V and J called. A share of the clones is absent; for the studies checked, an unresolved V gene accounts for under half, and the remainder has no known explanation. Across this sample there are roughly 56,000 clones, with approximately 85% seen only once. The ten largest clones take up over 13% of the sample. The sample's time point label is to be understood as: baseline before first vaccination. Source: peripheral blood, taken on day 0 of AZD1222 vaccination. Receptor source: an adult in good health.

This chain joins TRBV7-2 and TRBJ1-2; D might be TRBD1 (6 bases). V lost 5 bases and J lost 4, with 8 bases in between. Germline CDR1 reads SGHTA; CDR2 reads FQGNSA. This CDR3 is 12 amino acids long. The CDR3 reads CASSPDSYGYTF. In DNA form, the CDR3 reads TGTGCCAGCAGCCCGGACAGCTATGGCTACACCTTC.

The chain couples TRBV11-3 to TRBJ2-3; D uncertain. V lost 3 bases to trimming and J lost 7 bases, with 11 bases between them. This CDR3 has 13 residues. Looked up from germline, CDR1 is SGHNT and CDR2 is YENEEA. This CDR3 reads CASSLGRAYTQYF. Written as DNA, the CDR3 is TGTGCCAGCAGCTTGGGAAGGGCTTATACGCAGTATTTT.

The CDR3 DNA reads as TGCGCCAGCAGCCAAGAAGGCAACAGGTATGGGAATTCACCCCTCCACTTT. Translated, it gives CASSQEGNRYGNSPLHF. The rearrangement joins TRBV4-1 to TRBJ1-6; weak D call: TRBD1 (5 bases). V was pared by 0 bases and J by 7 bases, with 16 bases between. The CDR3 has 17 amino acids. In germline, CDR1 is MGHRA, CDR2 YSYEKL.

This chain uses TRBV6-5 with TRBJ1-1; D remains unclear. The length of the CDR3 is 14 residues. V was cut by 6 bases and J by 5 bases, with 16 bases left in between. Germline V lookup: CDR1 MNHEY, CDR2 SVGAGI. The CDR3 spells CASSPLGRRTEAFF. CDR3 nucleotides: TGTGCCAGCAGCCCCCTGGGCCGGAGGACTGAAGCTTTCTTT.

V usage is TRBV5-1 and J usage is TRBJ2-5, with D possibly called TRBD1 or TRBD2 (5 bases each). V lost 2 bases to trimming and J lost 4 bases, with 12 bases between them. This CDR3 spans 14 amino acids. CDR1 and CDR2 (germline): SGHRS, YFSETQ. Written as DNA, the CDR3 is TGCGCCAGCAGCTTAGGGGCCGGGACAGAGACCCAGTACTTC. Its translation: CASSLGAGTETQYF.

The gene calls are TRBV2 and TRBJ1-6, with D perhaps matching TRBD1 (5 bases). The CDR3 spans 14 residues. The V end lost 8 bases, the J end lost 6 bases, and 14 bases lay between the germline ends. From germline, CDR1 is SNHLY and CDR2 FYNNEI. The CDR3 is CASGVGTVNSPLHF. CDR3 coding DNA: TGTGCCAGCGGAGTCGGGACCGTTAATTCACCCCTCCACTTT. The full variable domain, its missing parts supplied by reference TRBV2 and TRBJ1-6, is EPEVTQTPSHQVTQMGQEVILRCVPISNHLYFYWYRQILGQKVEFLVSFYNNEISEKSEIFDDQFSVERPDGSNFTLKIRSTKLEDSAMYFCASGVGTVNSPLHFGNGTRLTVT.

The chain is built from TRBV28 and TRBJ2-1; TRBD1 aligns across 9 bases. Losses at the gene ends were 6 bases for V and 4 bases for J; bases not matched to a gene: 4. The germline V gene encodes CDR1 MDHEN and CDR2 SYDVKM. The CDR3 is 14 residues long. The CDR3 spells CASRGQGYYNEQFF. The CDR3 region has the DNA TGTGCCAGCAGGGGACAGGGCTATTACAATGAGCAGTTCTTC.

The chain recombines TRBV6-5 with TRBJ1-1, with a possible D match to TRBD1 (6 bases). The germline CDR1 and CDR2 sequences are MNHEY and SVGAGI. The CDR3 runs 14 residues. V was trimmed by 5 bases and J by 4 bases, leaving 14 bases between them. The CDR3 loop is CASSRAQGSTEAFF. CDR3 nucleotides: TGTGCCAGCAGTAGAGCACAGGGCAGCACTGAAGCTTTCTTT.

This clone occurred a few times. DNA for the CDR3: TGTGCCAGCAGTGAAATGGGACGGCAAGAGACCCAGTACTTC. Translated, it gives CASSEMGRQETQYF. The chain carries TRBV6-1 and TRBJ2-5, with D perhaps TRBD1 or TRBD2 (5 bases each). This CDR3 spans 14 amino acids. Trimming took 2 bases from V and 2 from J, leaving 9 bases between them. Germline V lookup: CDR1 MNHNS, CDR2 SASEGT.

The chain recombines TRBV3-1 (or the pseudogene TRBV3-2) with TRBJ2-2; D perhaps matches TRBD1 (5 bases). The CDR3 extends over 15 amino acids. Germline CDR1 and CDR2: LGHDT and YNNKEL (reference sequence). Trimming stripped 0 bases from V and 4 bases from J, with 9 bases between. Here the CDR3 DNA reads TGTGCCAGCAGCCAAGACCAGGGCCGCACCGGGGAGCTGTTTTTT. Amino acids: CASSQDQGRTGELFF.

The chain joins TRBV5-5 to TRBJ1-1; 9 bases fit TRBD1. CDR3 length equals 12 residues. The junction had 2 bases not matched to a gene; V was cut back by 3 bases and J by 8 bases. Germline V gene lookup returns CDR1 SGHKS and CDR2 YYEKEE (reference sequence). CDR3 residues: CASSWTGEEAFF. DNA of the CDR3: TGTGCCAGCAGCTGGACAGGGGAGGAAGCTTTCTTT. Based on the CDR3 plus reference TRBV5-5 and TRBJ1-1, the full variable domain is DAGVTQSPTHLIKTRGQQVTLRCSPISGHKSVSWYQQVLGQGPQFIFQYYEKEERGRGNFPDRFSARQFPNYSSELNVNALLLGDSALYLCASSWTGEEAFFGQGTRLTVV.

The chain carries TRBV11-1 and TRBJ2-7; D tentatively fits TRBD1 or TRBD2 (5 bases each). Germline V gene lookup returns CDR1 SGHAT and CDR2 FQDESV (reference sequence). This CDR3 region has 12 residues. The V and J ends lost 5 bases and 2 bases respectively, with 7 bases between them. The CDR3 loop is CASSGTPYEQYF. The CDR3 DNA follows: TGTGCCAGCAGCGGGACCCCCTACGAGCAGTACTTC.

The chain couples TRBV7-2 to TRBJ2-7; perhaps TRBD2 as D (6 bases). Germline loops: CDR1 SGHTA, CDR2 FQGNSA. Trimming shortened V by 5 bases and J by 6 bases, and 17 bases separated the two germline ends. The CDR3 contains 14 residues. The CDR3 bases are TGTGCCAGCAGCCGGGGACTCTCAGGCGGCGAGCAGTACTTC. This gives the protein CASSRGLSGGEQYF.

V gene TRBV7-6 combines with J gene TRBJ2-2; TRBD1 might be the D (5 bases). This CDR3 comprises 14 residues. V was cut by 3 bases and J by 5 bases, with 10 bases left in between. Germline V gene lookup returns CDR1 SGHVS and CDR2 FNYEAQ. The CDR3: CASSLMQGTGELFF. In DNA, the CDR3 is TGTGCCAGCAGCTTGATGCAGGGTACCGGGGAGCTGTTTTTT.

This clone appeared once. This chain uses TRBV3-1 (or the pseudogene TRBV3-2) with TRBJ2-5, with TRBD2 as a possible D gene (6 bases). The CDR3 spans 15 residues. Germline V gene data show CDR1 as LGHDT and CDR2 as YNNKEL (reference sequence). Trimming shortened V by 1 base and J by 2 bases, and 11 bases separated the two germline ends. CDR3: CASSQAGGLQETQYF. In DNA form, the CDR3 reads TGTGCCAGCAGCCAAGCCGGGGGACTTCAAGAGACCCAGTACTTC.

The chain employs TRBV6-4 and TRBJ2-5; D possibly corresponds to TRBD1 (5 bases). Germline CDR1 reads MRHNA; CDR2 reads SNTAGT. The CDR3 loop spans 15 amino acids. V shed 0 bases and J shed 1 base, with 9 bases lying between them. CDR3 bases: TGTGCCAGCAGTGACTCCACAGGCCCCCAAGAGACCCAGTACTTC. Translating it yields CASSDSTGPQETQYF.

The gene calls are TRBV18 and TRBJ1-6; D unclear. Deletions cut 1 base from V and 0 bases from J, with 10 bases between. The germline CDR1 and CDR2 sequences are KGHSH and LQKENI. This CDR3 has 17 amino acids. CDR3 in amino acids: CASSPQGLRSYNSPLHF. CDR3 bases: TGTGCCAGCTCACCACAAGGGCTCCGCTCCTATAATTCACCCCTCCACTTT.

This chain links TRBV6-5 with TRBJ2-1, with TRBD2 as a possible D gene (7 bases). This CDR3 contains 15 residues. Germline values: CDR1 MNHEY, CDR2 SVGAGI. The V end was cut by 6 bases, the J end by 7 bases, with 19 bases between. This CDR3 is CASRAGGPSLNEQFF. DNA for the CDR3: TGTGCCAGCAGGGCCGGGGGGCCGAGTCTAAATGAGCAGTTCTTC.

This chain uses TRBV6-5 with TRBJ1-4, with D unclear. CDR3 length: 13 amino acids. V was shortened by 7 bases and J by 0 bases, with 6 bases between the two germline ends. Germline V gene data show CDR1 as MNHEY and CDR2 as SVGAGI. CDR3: CASNSATNEKLFF. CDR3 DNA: TGTGCCAGCAATAGTGCAACTAATGAAAAACTGTTTTTT.

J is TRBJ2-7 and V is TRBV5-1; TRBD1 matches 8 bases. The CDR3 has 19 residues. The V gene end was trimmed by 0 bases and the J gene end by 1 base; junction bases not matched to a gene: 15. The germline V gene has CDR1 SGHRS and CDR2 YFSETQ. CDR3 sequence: CASSLVQGAYSHTSYEQYF. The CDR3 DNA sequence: TGCGCCAGCAGCTTGGTGCAGGGGGCTTATTCTCATACTTCCTACGAGCAGTACTTC.